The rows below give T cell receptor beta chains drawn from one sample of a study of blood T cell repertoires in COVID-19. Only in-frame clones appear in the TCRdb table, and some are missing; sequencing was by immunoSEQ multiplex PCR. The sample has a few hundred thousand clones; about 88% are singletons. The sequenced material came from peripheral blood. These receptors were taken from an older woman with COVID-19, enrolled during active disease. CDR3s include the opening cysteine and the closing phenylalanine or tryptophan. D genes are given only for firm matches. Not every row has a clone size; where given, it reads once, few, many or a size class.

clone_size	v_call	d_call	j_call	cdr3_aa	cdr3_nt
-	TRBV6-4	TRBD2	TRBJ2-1	CASSDLAGASEQFF	TGTGCCAGCAGTGACTTAGCGGGTGCTAGCGAGCAGTTCTTC
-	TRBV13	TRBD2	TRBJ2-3	CASSSTPLAGGTDTQYF	TGTGCCAGCAGCTCGACCCCACTAGCGGGGGGGACAGATACGCAGTATTTT
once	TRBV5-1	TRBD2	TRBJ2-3	CASSLGSGGPADTQYF	TGCGCCAGCAGCTTGGGTAGCGGGGGCCCCGCGGATACGCAGTATTTT
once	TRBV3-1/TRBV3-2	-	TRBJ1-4	CASSQGRGITNEKLFF	TGTGCCAGCAGCCAAGGCCGCGGGATAACTAATGAAAAACTGTTTTTT
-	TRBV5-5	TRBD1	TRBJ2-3	CASSLASTGLDTQYF	TGTGCCAGCAGCTTGGCCTCGACAGGGTTAGATACGCAGTATTTT
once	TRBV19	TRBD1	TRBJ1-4	CASSPQGQNEKLFF	TGTGCCAGTAGCCCACAGGGGCAGAATGAAAAACTGTTTTTT
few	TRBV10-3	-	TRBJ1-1	CARREGVNTEAFF	TGTGCCCGCAGGGAGGGGGTTAACACTGAAGCTTTCTTT
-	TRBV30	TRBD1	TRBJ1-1	CAWSADRGKVDTEAFF	TGTGCCTGGAGTGCGGACAGGGGGAAGGTAGACACTGAAGCTTTCTTT
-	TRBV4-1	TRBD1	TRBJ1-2	CASSAQGANYGYTF	TGCGCCAGCAGTGCACAGGGGGCAAACTATGGCTACACCTTC
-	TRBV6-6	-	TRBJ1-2	CASSLSDRNYGYTF	TGTGCCAGCAGCCTGTCCGACAGGAACTATGGCTACACCTTC
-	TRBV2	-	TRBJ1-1	CASSESLQANTEAFF	TGTGCCAGCAGTGAAAGTTTGCAGGCGAACACTGAAGCTTTCTTT
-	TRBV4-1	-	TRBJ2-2	CASSQRGRGPGELFF	TGCGCCAGCAGTCAAAGAGGCCGGGGTCCCGGGGAGCTGTTTTTT
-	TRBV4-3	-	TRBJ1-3	CASSQDPRPSSGNTIYF	TGCGCCAGCAGCCAAGATCCCCGCCCGAGCTCTGGAAACACCATATATTTT
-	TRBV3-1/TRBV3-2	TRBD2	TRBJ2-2	CASAAGGPGTGELFF	TGTGCCAGCGCGGCGGGGGGGCCGGGCACCGGGGAGCTGTTTTTT
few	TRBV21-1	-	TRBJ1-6	CANWTGLSSYNSPLHF	TGTGCCAACTGGACAGGGTTAAGCTCCTATAATTCACCCCTCCACTTT
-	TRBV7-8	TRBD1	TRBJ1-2	CASSLAAGGGYTF	TGTGCCAGCAGCTTAGCTGCAGGGGGCGGCTACACCTTC
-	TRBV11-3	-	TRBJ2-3	CASSLSPATDTQYF	TGTGCCAGCAGCTTAAGTCCAGCGACAGATACGCAGTATTTT
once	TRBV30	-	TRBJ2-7	CAWGRDTQTYEQYF	TGTGCCTGGGGCCGGGACACCCAAACCTACGAGCAGTACTTC
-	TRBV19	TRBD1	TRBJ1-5	CASSAPGQGGNQPQHF	TGTGCCAGTAGTGCCCCGGGACAGGGAGGCAATCAGCCCCAGCATTTT
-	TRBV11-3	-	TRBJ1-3	CASSPEQGNTIYF	TGTGCCAGCAGCCCAGAACAGGGAAACACCATATATTTT
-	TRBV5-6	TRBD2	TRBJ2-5	CASSLGAGGRETQYF	TGTGCCAGCAGCTTGGGAGCGGGGGGGCGAGAGACCCAGTACTTC
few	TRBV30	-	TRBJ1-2	CALGGGAYGYTF	TGTGCCTTGGGGGGGGGAGCCTATGGCTACACCTTC
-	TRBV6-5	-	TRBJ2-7	CASSREIYEQYF	TGTGCCAGTAGCCGGGAGATCTACGAGCAGTACTTC
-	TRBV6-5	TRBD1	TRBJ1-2	CASNEDRGKGYGYTF	TGTGCCAGCAACGAGGACAGGGGGAAAGGCTATGGCTACACCTTC
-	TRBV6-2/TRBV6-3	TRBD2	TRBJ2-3	CASSYAGGVTDTQYF	TGTGCCAGCAGTTACGCGGGAGGCGTCACAGATACGCAGTATTTT
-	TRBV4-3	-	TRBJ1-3	CASSQGDGNTIYF	TGCGCCAGCAGCCAAGGCGATGGAAACACCATATATTTT
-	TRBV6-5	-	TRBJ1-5	CASIGQHNQPQHF	TGTGCCAGCATTGGACAGCACAATCAGCCCCAGCATTTT
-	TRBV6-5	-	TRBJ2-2	CASREGPNTGELFF	TGTGCCAGCAGGGAGGGGCCCAACACCGGGGAGCTGTTTTTT
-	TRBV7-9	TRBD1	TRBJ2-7	CASSGRDRGGVTYEQYF	TGTGCCAGCAGCGGCAGAGACAGGGGGGGAGTAACCTACGAGCAGTACTTC
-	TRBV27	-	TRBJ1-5	CASSLAGDYSNQPQHF	TGTGCCAGCAGTTTGGCAGGGGATTATAGCAATCAGCCCCAGCATTTT
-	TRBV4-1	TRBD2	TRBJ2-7	CASSPRTSGGPVEQYF	TGCGCCAGCAGCCCCCGGACTAGCGGGGGGCCCGTAGAGCAGTACTTC
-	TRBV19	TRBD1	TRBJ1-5	CASSPGQDYNQPQHF	TGTGCCAGTAGTCCCGGACAGGACTACAATCAGCCCCAGCATTTT
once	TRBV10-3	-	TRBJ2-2	CATTSAGELFF	TGTGCCACTACCTCCGCCGGGGAGCTGTTTTTT
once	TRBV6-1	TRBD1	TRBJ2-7	CASSESRGWHEQYF	TGTGCCAGCAGTGAATCCAGGGGGTGGCACGAGCAGTACTTC
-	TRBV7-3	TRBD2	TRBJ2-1	CASSRQSGGAYYNEQFF	TGTGCCAGCAGCCGCCAGAGCGGGGGGGCGTACTACAATGAGCAGTTCTTC
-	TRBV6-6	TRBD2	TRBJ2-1	CASSAGTIGNEQFF	TGTGCCAGCAGTGCCGGGACTATAGGCAATGAGCAGTTCTTC
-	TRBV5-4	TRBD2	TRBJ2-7	CASSLSGGRYEQYF	TGTGCCAGCAGCCTTAGCGGGGGCCGCTACGAGCAGTACTTC
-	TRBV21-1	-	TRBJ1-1	CASSRTGCGTEAFF	TGTGCCAGCAGTCGGACAGGGTGCGGCACTGAAGCTTTCTTT
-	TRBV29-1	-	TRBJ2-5	CSVAQSQETQYF	TGCAGCGTTGCCCAGTCGCAAGAGACCCAGTACTTC
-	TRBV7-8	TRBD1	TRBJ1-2	CASSFGTGAFYGYTF	TGTGCCAGCAGCTTCGGGACAGGGGCCTTCTATGGCTACACCTTC
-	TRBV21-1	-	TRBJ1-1	CASSKRGKGAFF	TGTGCCAGCAGCAAACGGGGGAAGGGAGCTTTCTTT
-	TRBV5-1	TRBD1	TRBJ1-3	CASSLTGEIGNTIYF	TGCGCCAGCAGCTTGACAGGGGAAATTGGAAACACCATATATTTT
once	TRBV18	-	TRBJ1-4	CASSPPGVSGEKLFF	TGTGCCAGCTCACCACCCGGGGTGTCTGGTGAAAAACTGTTTTTT
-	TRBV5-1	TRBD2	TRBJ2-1	CASSLYPPTSGFYNEQFF	TGCGCCAGCAGCTTATACCCTCCGACTAGCGGTTTTTACAATGAGCAGTTCTTC
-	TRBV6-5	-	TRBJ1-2	CASSTRGGNYGYTF	TGTGCCAGCAGTACTCGTGGGGGCAACTATGGCTACACCTTC
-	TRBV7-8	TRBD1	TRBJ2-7	CASSSLRGTYEQYF	TGTGCCAGCAGCTCCCTCAGGGGGACATACGAGCAGTACTTC
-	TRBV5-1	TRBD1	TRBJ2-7	CASKQTGTGDNEQYF	TGCGCCAGCAAACAAACCGGGACAGGGGACAACGAGCAGTACTTC
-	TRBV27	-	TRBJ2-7	CASSPGLGEQYF	TGTGCCAGCAGTCCGGGGTTGGGCGAGCAGTACTTC
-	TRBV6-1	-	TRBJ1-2	CASSEPRDRYGYTF	TGTGCCAGCAGTGAGCCCAGGGATCGCTATGGCTACACCTTC